The sample holds one count of the clone carrying this T cell receptor (beta chain). Antigen: not known. The data are from a study of post-analysis software for immune sequencing data. This CDR3 comprises 12 residues. The V segment lost 5 bases and the J segment 10 bases; nucleotides outside the gene matches: 5. CDR1 is SGHTA and CDR2 is FQGTGA in the germline V gene. Regarding the study as a whole: Patients showed TRBV5-6, TRBV5-1 and TRBV20-1 among four to six TRBV segments more frequent than in controls.

Prepared TCR beta cDNA libraries contained unique molecular identifiers. TCRdb passed the PCR reads through MiXCR, listing each CDR3 protein once. The table records around 180,000 distinct CDR3 sequences, 25% to 35% of them present only once. Sequencing input: blood. The chain recombines TRBV7-3 with TRBJ2-1, with 7 bases aligning to TRBD1. The sequence was obtained from a girl aged 5-17 years with multiple sclerosis. The CDR3 spells CASSIQGSEQFF. CDR3 DNA sequence: TGTGCCAGCAGCATACAGGGGTCGGAGCAGTTCTTC.